The source of this T cell receptor (beta chain) is a study of T cell clones after liver transplantation. As for the study in general: TCRbeta sequencing after a pre-transplant mixed lymphocyte reaction identified graft-donor-reactive clones, later tracked in post-transplant blood. Pre-transplant mixed lymphocyte reactions yielded third-party-reactive TCRbeta sequences as comparators for graft-donor-reactive sequences.

The CDR3 totals 14 residues. V shed 5 bases, J shed 7 bases, and the junction held 5 bases outside the gene matches. Germline V gives CDR1 MNHEY, CDR2 SMNVEV (reference sequence). Produced via immunoSEQ multiplex PCR; TCRdb's table is partial and in-frame only. In the table there are approximately 7,300 clones, about four fifths of which are singletons. Study observations and caveats: Donor-reactive sequences fell more than third party-reactive ones, suggesting partial deletion.

Comment on this clone: Its antigen is undetermined.

V gene TRBV27 combines with J gene TRBJ2-2, with 9 positions matching TRBD1. The source is a human donor who received a liver transplant. The sequencing here drew on CD8+ T cells from blood, taken before liver transplant. The CDR3 nucleotides read TGTGCCAGCAGTGCCGGGACAGGGTTCGGGGAGCTGTTTTTT. Translated, it gives CASSAGTGFGELFF.